A single sample is the source of the 29 T cell receptor beta chains below, sequenced in a study of HIV-infected children after antiretroviral therapy interruption. Treatment specified: PENTA 11 planned treatment interruption arm or continuous ART arm. A 3' RACE protocol on RNA, with unique molecular identifiers, produced the TCR library. TCRdb recomputed calls from the 3' RACE reads with MiXCR, one row per CDR3 protein. The sample has about 89,000 distinct CDR3 sequences, about 7.2% seen once. The material sequenced was CD45RA+ CD4+ T cells from PBMCs, pooled from several time points, taken from a donor given antiretroviral therapy, either interrupted or continuous. The sample's subset: naive CD4+ CD45RA+ CD45RO- T cells. The receptors here all came from a pool of human donors with HIV.

This clonotype was counted a few times. The genes are TRBV10-3 and TRBJ2-1; tentatively, D is TRBD1 (7 bases). Trimming shortened V by 10 bases and J by 7 bases, and 14 bases separated the two germline ends. This CDR3 has 12 amino acids. Germline V gene data show CDR1 as ENHRY and CDR2 as SYGVKD. In nucleotides, the CDR3 is TGTGCCACCAAACAGGGGAGGAATGAGCAGTTCTTC. It is translated as CATKQGRNEQFF.

The table lists this clonotype with many counts. The chain recombines TRBV20-1 with TRBJ1-2; D not certain. The V end lost 5 bases, the J end lost 7 bases, and 17 bases lay between the germline ends. The CDR3 spans 13 residues. In germline, CDR1 is DFQATT, CDR2 SNEGSKA (reference sequence). CDR3 DNA: TGCAGTGCTTTCAATGTTCGGTATGGTGGCTACACCTTC. Translated: CSAFNVRYGGYTF.

Ten or more counts support this clonotype. The rearrangement links TRBV29-1 to TRBJ1-2; TRBD1 matches 11 bases. This CDR3 contains 13 residues. The V gene end was trimmed by 6 bases and the J gene end by 3 bases; junction bases not matched to a gene: 3. The germline V gene has CDR1 SQVTM and CDR2 ANQGSEA. The CDR3 is CSVGQGGDYGYTF. The DNA of the CDR3 is TGCAGCGTGGGACAGGGGGGGGACTATGGCTACACCTTC.

With regard to this clonotype: A much larger clone lies one base from this, so it may be a read error. The chain is built from TRBV6-6 and TRBJ1-4, with a tentative D call TRBD1 (6 bases). CDR1 and CDR2 from the germline V gene are MNHNY and SVGAGI (reference sequence). The CDR3 is made up of 15 amino acids. V was trimmed by 6 bases and J by 2 bases, leaving 13 bases between them. Written as DNA, the CDR3 is TGTGCCAGCAGATCTGGACAGAGGACTAATGAAAAACTGTTTTTT. Translating gives CASRSGQRTNEKLFF.

This clonotype came up many times. This sequence joins TRBV5-1 and TRBJ1-6; TRBD1 matches 7 bases. The CDR3 is 15 residues long. V was clipped by 0 bases and J by 11 bases; unmatched bases: 8. Germline CDR1 and CDR2: SGHRS and YFSETQ. The CDR3: CASSLVATGPAPLHF. In nucleotides, the CDR3 is TGCGCCAGCAGCTTGGTGGCGACAGGGCCTGCACCCCTCCACTTT.

The V and J genes are TRBV15 and TRBJ1-5; D may be TRBD1 (5 bases). Germline V lookup: CDR1 LNHNV, CDR2 YYDKDF (reference sequence). Trimming shortened V by 2 bases and J by 7 bases, and 12 bases separated the two germline ends. The CDR3 runs to 14 residues. CDR3 sequence reads: CATSRPDSGQPQHF. CDR3 in DNA: TGTGCCACCAGCAGACCCGATTCAGGGCAGCCCCAGCATTTT.

This clonotype was counted at least ten times. V and J are TRBV15 and TRBJ2-2, with D possibly TRBD2 on 5 matching bases. The germline V and J ends were trimmed by 3 bases and 4 bases, with 15 bases remaining between them. The CDR3 loop spans 16 amino acids. Germline-derived CDR1 and CDR2 are LNHNV and YYDKDF (reference sequence). The chain's CDR3 is CATSRVWTSFTGELFF. The CDR3, as DNA: TGTGCCACCAGCAGGGTTTGGACTTCTTTCACCGGGGAGCTGTTTTTT.

The V gene is TRBV4-2, the J gene TRBJ2-7, with 9 nucleotides matching TRBD2. Germline loops: CDR1 LGHNA, CDR2 YNFKEQ. The CDR3 consists of 15 residues. V lost 0 bases and J lost 2; bases outside the gene matches: 2. The CDR3 coding sequence is TGTGCCAGCAGCCAAGACCCTAGCGGGACCTACGAGCAGTACTTC. Protein product: CASSQDPSGTYEQYF.

This clonotype was counted a few times. This chain links TRBV7-9 with TRBJ2-7, with D possibly being TRBD1 or TRBD2 (5 bases each). Looked up from germline, CDR1 is SEHNR and CDR2 is FQNEAQ (reference sequence). The germline V and J ends were trimmed by 5 bases and 1 base, with 12 bases remaining between them. The CDR3 totals 14 residues. CDR3 protein: CASSPQGESYEQYF. CDR3 DNA: TGTGCCAGCAGCCCTCAGGGAGAATCCTACGAGCAGTACTTC.

V and J are TRBV7-8 and TRBJ1-5, with a tentative D call TRBD1 (6 bases). Germline CDR1 SGHVS, CDR2 FQNEAQ. Trimming removed 2 bases at V and 5 bases at J, with 10 bases between. This CDR3 has 14 amino acids. The CDR3, as DNA: TGTGCCAGCAGCTTAAAGGGGGGGGATCAGCCCCAGCATTTT. Encoded protein: CASSLKGGDQPQHF.

Comment on this clonotype: A much bigger clone sits one base away, suggesting this may be a read error. The chain carries TRBV7-9 and TRBJ1-6; D perhaps matches TRBD1 (6 bases). The germline V gene has CDR1 SEHNR and CDR2 FQNEAQ (reference sequence). V was trimmed by 0 bases and J by 8 bases, leaving 17 bases between them. CDR3 length: 17 residues. The CDR3 spells CASSLAVSDRYDSPLHF. For the CDR3, the DNA is TGTGCCAGCAGCTTAGCAGTATCCGACAGGTATGATTCACCCCTCCACTTT.

This clonotype was counted only a few times. V and J are TRBV11-2 and TRBJ2-5; the D gene is possibly TRBD2 (6 bases). CDR3 length: 14 amino acids. The germline V and J ends were trimmed by 6 bases and 5 bases, with 16 bases remaining between them. Germline V gene data show CDR1 as SGHAT and CDR2 as FQNNGV. The CDR3 loop reads CASRVDTSRETQYF. The CDR3 coding sequence is TGTGCCAGCAGGGTTGACACTAGCCGGGAGACCCAGTACTTC.

In this sample, this clonotype turned up many times. The chain employs TRBV5-1 and TRBJ2-5; 7 bases line up with TRBD1. The CDR3 length is 19 residues. The V gene end was trimmed by 2 bases and the J gene end by 2 bases; junction bases not matched to a gene: 18. Germline V CDR1 and CDR2: SGHRS, YFSETQ. The CDR3 spells CASSLGPLGQIISQETQYF. The CDR3, as DNA: TGCGCCAGCAGCTTAGGCCCCCTGGGACAGATAATTTCTCAAGAGACCCAGTACTTC.

Concerning this clonotype itself: Germline is not matched at one junction end, which may reflect a read error. This chain connects TRBV7-3 to TRBJ2-3; possible D gene TRBD2, 6 bases. The CDR3 length is 17 residues. Germline CDR1 and CDR2: SGHTA and FQGTGA. The CDR3, as DNA: TGTGCCAGCAGCCTAACCACGACTAGTCAGGGCACAGATACGCAGTATTTT. Its translation is CASSLTTTSQGTDTQYF.

This clonotype is medium-sized. The chain couples TRBV3-1 to TRBJ2-1, with 11 bases aligning to TRBD2. Unmatched junction bases numbered 5, after V lost 6 bases and J lost 4 bases. The CDR3 consists of 15 residues. The germline V gene encodes CDR1 LGHDT and CDR2 YNNKEL (reference sequence). The CDR3 coding sequence is TGTGCCAGCAGGGGTATAGCGGGAGGGTACAATGAGCAGTTCTTC. This sequence encodes CASRGIAGGYNEQFF.

This clonotype has a count of ten or more. CDR3 DNA: TGTGCCAGTAGTATTAGCGGGCAAAGGGAAGTCGGTGGCTACACCTTC. It codes for CASSISGQREVGGYTF. J is TRBJ1-2 and V is TRBV19, with no clear D. Germline V gives CDR1 LNHDA, CDR2 SQIVND (reference sequence). This CDR3 comprises 16 residues. V dropped 3 bases and J dropped 7 bases, with 21 bases sitting between them. Combining the CDR3 with reference TRBV19 and TRBJ1-2 gives the whole variable domain DGGITQSPKYLFRKEGQNVTLSCEQNLNHDAMYWYRQDPGQGLRLIYYSQIVNDFQKGDIAEGYSVSREKKESFPLTVTSAQKNPTAFYLCASSISGQREVGGYTFGSGTRLTVV.

In its sample, this clonotype was seen many times. The chain links TRBV11-2 to TRBJ2-4; D is uncertain. This CDR3 has 12 residues. Trimming left V 2 bases short and J 8 bases short, with 7 bases between. CDR1 and CDR2 (germline): SGHAT, FQNNGV. The CDR3 DNA follows: TGTGCCAGCAGCTTAAGGCAGGACATTCAGTACTTC. Translated, it gives CASSLRQDIQYF.

This clonotype was detected many times. The chain recombines TRBV12-3 or TRBV12-4 with TRBJ1-4, with 7 nucleotides matching TRBD1. V trimming: 6 bases; J trimming: 8 bases; junction bases outside the gene matches: 6. The CDR3 extends over 13 amino acids. The CDR3 protein is CASRFTGVEKLFF. The CDR3 DNA reads as TGTGCCAGCAGATTCACAGGGGTGGAAAAACTGTTTTTT.

This clonotype was counted at least ten times. This chain connects TRBV14 to TRBJ2-1; D may be TRBD2 (6 bases). The germline V gene has CDR1 SGHDN and CDR2 FVKESK. The V end was cut by 1 base, the J end by 7 bases, with 20 bases between. The CDR3 totals 17 residues. The CDR3 is CASSQVGHPGASNEQFF. The CDR3 DNA reads as TGTGCCAGCAGCCAAGTAGGTCACCCGGGAGCTTCAAATGAGCAGTTCTTC.

This clonotype was counted ten times or more. The chain combines TRBV5-8 with TRBJ2-7, with 10 bases aligning to TRBD1. V was clipped by 5 bases and J by 1 base; unmatched bases: 6. CDR1 and CDR2 from the germline V gene are SGHTS and YDEGEE. The CDR3 has 15 residues. The CDR3 spells CASRSRQGASYEQYF. For the CDR3, the DNA is TGTGCCAGCAGATCCCGACAGGGGGCTTCCTACGAGCAGTACTTC.

This clonotype occurred many times. The chain links TRBV19 to TRBJ1-5, with D unclear. CDR3 length equals 14 residues. Trimming stripped 4 bases from V and 2 bases from J, with 9 bases between. In germline, CDR1 is LNHDA, CDR2 SQIVND (reference sequence). CDR3 amino acids: CASSTVIGNQPQHF. CDR3 nucleotides: TGTGCCAGTAGTACAGTGATCGGCAATCAGCCCCAGCATTTT.

This clonotype was counted at least ten times. The rearrangement links TRBV10-3 to TRBJ2-1; D gene ambiguous. Trimming removed 4 bases from V and 9 bases from J, with 16 bases in between. CDR3 length: 14 amino acids. Per germline, CDR1 ENHRY and CDR2 SYGVKD. CDR3 in amino acids: CAISALAPAGEQFF. The CDR3 DNA follows: TGTGCCATCAGTGCGTTGGCTCCGGCAGGTGAGCAGTTCTTC.

This clonotype was counted only a few times. The J gene is TRBJ2-7, the V gene TRBV12-3 or TRBV12-4; TRBD1 matches at 7 bases. This CDR3 has 14 amino acids. The V segment lost 6 bases and the J segment 2 bases; nucleotides outside the gene matches: 7. DNA of the CDR3: TGTGCCAGCAGCGGACAGGACCCACCCTACGAGCAGTACTTC. It encodes CASSGQDPPYEQYF.

Many counts were recorded for this clonotype. This sequence joins TRBV13 and TRBJ2-7; possibly TRBD1 for D (6 bases). V lost 3 bases and J 2 bases, leaving 8 bases between the germline ends. CDR3 length: 13 residues. Per germline, CDR1 PRHDT and CDR2 FYEKMQ (reference sequence). Here the CDR3 reads CASSLDRAYEQYF. The CDR3 nucleotides are TGTGCCAGCAGCTTGGACAGAGCCTACGAGCAGTACTTC.

This clonotype has at least ten counts. The rearrangement joins TRBV15 to TRBJ2-7; TRBD1 agrees at 8 bases. V trimming: 3 bases; J trimming: 2 bases; junction bases outside the gene matches: 6. The CDR3 has 15 residues. CDR1 and CDR2 (germline): LNHNV, YYDKDF (reference sequence). In nucleotides, the CDR3 is TGTGCCACCAGCAGGGAGGGACAGGAACCCTACGAGCAGTACTTC. It specifies CATSREGQEPYEQYF.

This clonotype occurred many times. The rearrangement uses TRBV20-1 and TRBJ2-4; D not certain. The germline V and J ends were trimmed by 5 bases and 0 bases, with 8 bases remaining between them. The CDR3 is 13 residues long. Germline CDR1 and CDR2: DFQATT and SNEGSKA (reference sequence). CDR3 DNA sequence: TGCAGTGCTTATCTTATAGCCAAAAACATTCAGTACTTC. It is translated as CSAYLIAKNIQYF.

The chain carries TRBV7-2 and TRBJ1-1; 8 bases are shared with TRBD1. With 3 bases clipped from V and 0 bases from J, the junction kept 9 bases outside the gene matches. CDR3 size: 17 residues. Germline-derived CDR1 and CDR2 are SGHTA and FQGNSA. The DNA of the CDR3 is TGTGCCAGCAGCTTGGACAGGGACAGACCATTGAACACTGAAGCTTTCTTT. Amino acids: CASSLDRDRPLNTEAFF.

Many counts were recorded for this clonotype. The chain recombines TRBV12-5 with TRBJ1-5; D remains unclear. V dropped 0 bases and J dropped 4 bases, with 19 bases sitting between them. The V gene's germline CDR1 is LGHNT and CDR2 FRNRAP. This CDR3 spans 18 amino acids. The DNA for the CDR3 is TGTGCTAGTGGTTTGGTACGAGACGTCGGAGGGCGGAATCAGCCCCAGCATTTT. Residues: CASGLVRDVGGRNQPQHF.

This clonotype was found many times. This chain joins TRBV12-3 or TRBV12-4 and TRBJ1-2; 12 nucleotides align to TRBD1. V lost 6 bases and J lost 11; bases outside the gene matches: 10. This CDR3 is built from 14 residues. The CDR3 here is CASRLRDRGRGYTF. For the CDR3, the DNA is TGTGCCAGCAGGCTCCGGGACAGGGGGCGAGGTTACACCTTC.